These T cell receptor beta chains were read from a single sample in a study of blood T cell repertoires in COVID-19. Repertoires were generated with immunoSEQ multiplex PCR, while TCRdb's copy carries only in-frame clones and drops some. This sample has 130,000 to 150,000 clones, with 70% to 85% found just once. Sequencing used peripheral blood. These TCRs come from a woman of 80 years or more in a cohort sampled during active or convalescent COVID-19. Each CDR3 is given with its conserved first and last residue. D genes are given only for firm matches. Some rows mark clone size as missing; the rest say once, few, many or name a class of expanded clone.

TRBJ1-2 | - | - | TRBV7-8 | TGTGCCAGCAGCTACGGGGGCTATGGCTACACCTTC | CASSYGGYGYTF
TRBJ2-5 | - | - | TRBV7-9 | TGTGCCAGCAGGCTAACAGGAGAGCTCCAAGAGACCCAGTACTTC | CASRLTGELQETQYF
TRBJ1-1 | - | TRBD1 | TRBV5-1 | TGCGCCAGCAGTGGGACAGTGAACACTGAAGCTTTCTTT | CASSGTVNTEAFF
TRBJ1-6 | - | - | TRBV10-3 | TGTGCCATCAGTCCAAACAGGGCTAAACCCCTCCACTTT | CAISPNRAKPLHF
TRBJ2-5 | - | TRBD1 | TRBV5-4 | TGTGCCAGCAGCCCCGCGGGGACAGGGAACCAAGAGACCCAGTACTTC | CASSPAGTGNQETQYF
TRBJ2-2 | - | TRBD1 | TRBV11-1 | TGTGCCAGCAGCTTGACAGGGGACCCCACCGGGGAGCTGTTTTTT | CASSLTGDPTGELFF
TRBJ1-2 | - | TRBD1 | TRBV5-8 | TGTGCCAGCAGCCCAACCTCCCAGGGGGCGGTTGGCTACACCTTC | CASSPTSQGAVGYTF
TRBJ1-4 | - | TRBD1 | TRBV10-1 | TGCGCCAGCAGTGAGTATGGGACAGGTCGGCGGAGGGAAAAACTGTTTTTT | CASSEYGTGRRREKLFF
TRBJ2-7 | - | TRBD2 | TRBV5-1 | TGCGCCAGCAGCGTTAGCGGGGGGCAGTCTCGTGAGCAGTACTTC | CASSVSGGQSREQYF
TRBJ1-3 | - | TRBD1 | TRBV5-4 | TGTGCCAGCAGCGTGGGGGACAGGACCTCTGGAAACACCATATATTTT | CASSVGDRTSGNTIYF
TRBJ2-7 | once | - | TRBV27 | TGTGCCACCCAGGGGCCCTCCTACGAGCAGTACTTC | CATQGPSYEQYF
TRBJ2-5 | - | - | TRBV7-2 | TGTGCCAGCCGGATAGCCGTGGCAGAGACCCAGTACTTC | CASRIAVAETQYF
TRBJ2-7 | - | - | TRBV20-1 | TGCAGTGCTAGATTGGGGCCACATCAGTACTTC | CSARLGPHQYF
TRBJ1-1 | - | TRBD1 | TRBV5-8 | TGTGCCAGCAGCTTTCCCGGGACAGGGCGAGCTGAAGCTTTCTTT | CASSFPGTGRAEAFF
TRBJ1-4 | - | - | TRBV9 | TGTGCCAGCAGCCCCCGACAGCAGTCTAATGAAAAACTGTTTTTT | CASSPRQQSNEKLFF
TRBJ2-4 | - | - | TRBV14 | TGTGCCAGCAGTTCCCAGGGAAACATTCAGTACTTC | CASSSQGNIQYF
TRBJ2-3 | - | TRBD2 | TRBV7-9 | TGTGCCAGCAGGGAGGGACTAGCGGGGGGGAGAACAGATACGCAGTATTTT | CASREGLAGGRTDTQYF
TRBJ2-2 | - | TRBD2 | TRBV24-1 | TGTGCCACCAGCTACGGACTAGCGGTAAACACCGGGGAGCTGTTTTTT | CATSYGLAVNTGELFF
TRBJ2-2 | - | - | TRBV10-3 | TGTGCCATCAGTGAGGACAGCTTGAACACCGGGGAGCTGTTTTTT | CAISEDSLNTGELFF
TRBJ1-1 | - | TRBD1 | TRBV10-3 | TGTGCCATCAGAATGGGACAGGGGATCACTGAAGCTTTCTTT | CAIRMGQGITEAFF
TRBJ1-1 | few | TRBD1 | TRBV7-9 | TGTGCCAGCAGGCGGACAGGGGATAACACTGAAGCTTTCTTT | CASRRTGDNTEAFF
TRBJ1-1 | - | TRBD1 | TRBV9 | TGTGCCAGCAGCGTAGTGCCCTCCGGGACAGGGGGAACTGAAGCTTTCTTT | CASSVVPSGTGGTEAFF
TRBJ1-2 | few | - | TRBV5-8 | TGTGCCAGCAGCTCGGGAGGGGCGAACTATGGCTACACCTTC | CASSSGGANYGYTF
TRBJ2-3 | - | TRBD2 | TRBV24-1 | TGTGCCACCAGTGACCGCTCTAGCGGGGGGGACACAGATACGCAGTATTTT | CATSDRSSGGDTDTQYF
TRBJ1-1 | - | - | TRBV7-8 | TGTGCCAGCAGCTTAGACAGGTCCGGGGAAGCTTTCTTT | CASSLDRSGEAFF
TRBJ2-3 | - | TRBD2 | TRBV7-3 | TGTGCCAGCAGCTTCTTGCTAGCGGGGGCATCAGATACGCAGTATTTT | CASSFLLAGASDTQYF
TRBJ2-2 | once | - | TRBV19 | TGTGCCAGTAGCCGAAGAGGCGAGGGAGGCACCGGGGAGCTGTTTTTT | CASSRRGEGGTGELFF
TRBJ1-1 | - | - | TRBV19 | TGTGCCAGTAGTATACAGGGTGGGGACACTGAAGCTTTCTTT | CASSIQGGDTEAFF
TRBJ1-2 | - | - | TRBV6-2/TRBV6-3 | TGTGCCAGCAGTCTCCCAAGACAGAACTATGGCTACACCTTC | CASSLPRQNYGYTF
TRBJ1-2 | - | TRBD1 | TRBV28 | TGTGCCAGCAGTTCAGGCGCGGGACAGGGCTACGGCTACACCTTC | CASSSGAGQGYGYTF
TRBJ2-3 | - | TRBD1 | TRBV19 | TGTGCCAGTACCGAGAGGACAGGGGACACAGATACGCAGTATTTT | CASTERTGDTDTQYF
TRBJ2-3 | - | - | TRBV19 | TGTGCCAGTAGTATACGGTCAGATACGCAGTATTTT | CASSIRSDTQYF
TRBJ2-1 | - | - | TRBV19 | TGTGCCAGTAGTATGGGGCCAGGGAACAATGAGCAGTTCTTC | CASSMGPGNNEQFF
TRBJ2-5 | - | TRBD2 | TRBV7-9 | TGTGCCAGCAGGACCGCCGGGGGGTCGACCCAGTACTTC | CASRTAGGSTQYF
TRBJ1-1 | - | - | TRBV2 | TGTGCCAGCAGTGCTCGCAGGTCGATGAACACTGAAGCTTTCTTT | CASSARRSMNTEAFF
TRBJ2-2 | - | - | TRBV11-2 | TGTGCAAGCGGGACAGGCCTCACCGGGGAGCTGTTTTTT | CASGTGLTGELFF
TRBJ1-2 | - | TRBD1 | TRBV2 | TGTGCCAGCAACAACAGGGGCTATGGCTACACCTTC | CASNNRGYGYTF
TRBJ1-1 | - | - | TRBV9 | TGTGCCAGCAGCGTAGTACCCGGTTTGAACACTGAAGCTTTCTTT | CASSVVPGLNTEAFF
TRBJ1-1 | - | - | TRBV6-2/TRBV6-3 | TGTGCCAGCAGTTATCGGGGGGTTGAAGCTTTCTTT | CASSYRGVEAFF
TRBJ2-3 | - | - | TRBV24-1 | TGTGCCACCAGTGATGGCCAGAGCACAGATACGCAGTATTTT | CATSDGQSTDTQYF
TRBJ2-3 | - | TRBD2 | TRBV7-9 | TGTGCCAGCAGCTTGCCGAGCGGGGGGGTTACAGATACGCAGTATTTT | CASSLPSGGVTDTQYF
TRBJ1-1 | - | - | TRBV6-2/TRBV6-3 | TGTGCCAGCAGTTACTCGACCCGTAACAGGGAGAACACTGAAGCTTTCTTT | CASSYSTRNRENTEAFF
TRBJ1-2 | - | TRBD1 | TRBV5-4 | TGTGCCAGCAGCTATGACCGACAGGGCTATGGCTACACCTTC | CASSYDRQGYGYTF
TRBJ2-2 | - | TRBD2 | TRBV28 | TGTGCCAGCAGCTCCTTAGCGGGGGGGCTCGGAGGGGAGCTGTTTTTT | CASSSLAGGLGGELFF
TRBJ2-1 | - | TRBD2 | TRBV5-1 | TGCGCCAGCAGCTTGGGGTGGCGGGGGGTCGTGTACAATGAGCAGTTCTTC | CASSLGWRGVVYNEQFF
TRBJ1-1 | few | TRBD1 | TRBV7-8 | TGTGCCAGCAGCTTAGTGGGGACAGGGACTGAAGCTTTCTTT | CASSLVGTGTEAFF
TRBJ2-1 | - | TRBD2 | TRBV12-3/TRBV12-4 | TGTGCCAGCAGTTTCAGGACTAGAATTGAGCAGTTCTTC | CASSFRTRIEQFF
TRBJ1-2 | few | TRBD1 | TRBV9 | TGTGCCAGCAGCGTACGGCAGGGGGATGGCTACACCTTC | CASSVRQGDGYTF
TRBJ1-1 | - | - | TRBV3-1/TRBV3-2 | TGTGCCAGCAGCCAAGGAGTCCGTTCTGAAGCTTTCTTT | CASSQGVRSEAFF
TRBJ2-4 | - | TRBD1 | TRBV19 | TGTGCCAGTAGTATCGGACAGGGGAACATTCAGTACTTC | CASSIGQGNIQYF
TRBJ2-2 | - | TRBD2 | TRBV5-5 | TGTGCCAGCAGCTCGGGACTAGCGGGGGCAATCGGGGAGCTGTTTTTT | CASSSGLAGAIGELFF
TRBJ1-4 | once | TRBD1 | TRBV11-2 | TGTGCCAGTTCAAGGGACAGGGGTCCGACTGAAAAACTGTTTTTT | CASSRDRGPTEKLFF
TRBJ2-5 | - | - | TRBV21-1 | TGTGCCAGCAGCAACCTGGGAGTCAAGACCCAGTACTTC | CASSNLGVKTQYF